What follows describes a single TCR beta chain. This entry belongs to a study of PD-L1 blockade in urothelial cancer. Study information: Earlier, patients had received 0 to 3 chemotherapy regimens. Analyzed time points were 3 weeks (second dose) and 6 weeks after therapy began.

The method was immunoSEQ multiplex PCR; TCRdb's version includes in-frame clones alone and lacks a portion of them. The sample lists approximately 38,000 clones, around nine tenths occurring once. Described time point: peripheral blood 6 weeks after treatment start. This CDR3 contains 13 residues. The trim removed 6 bases at V and 1 base at J, leaving 2 bases unmatched. Germline V gene data show CDR1 as LNHDA and CDR2 as SQIVND (reference sequence). This sequence originates from a man in his sixties with urothelial cancer. The sample was PBMCs, taken around atezolizumab (anti-PD-L1) treatment. This chain joins TRBV19 and TRBJ2-5; 7 bases match TRBD1. DNA for the CDR3: TGTGCCAGTAGACAGGGGTTCCAAGAGACCCAGTACTTC. Amino acids: CASRQGFQETQYF.